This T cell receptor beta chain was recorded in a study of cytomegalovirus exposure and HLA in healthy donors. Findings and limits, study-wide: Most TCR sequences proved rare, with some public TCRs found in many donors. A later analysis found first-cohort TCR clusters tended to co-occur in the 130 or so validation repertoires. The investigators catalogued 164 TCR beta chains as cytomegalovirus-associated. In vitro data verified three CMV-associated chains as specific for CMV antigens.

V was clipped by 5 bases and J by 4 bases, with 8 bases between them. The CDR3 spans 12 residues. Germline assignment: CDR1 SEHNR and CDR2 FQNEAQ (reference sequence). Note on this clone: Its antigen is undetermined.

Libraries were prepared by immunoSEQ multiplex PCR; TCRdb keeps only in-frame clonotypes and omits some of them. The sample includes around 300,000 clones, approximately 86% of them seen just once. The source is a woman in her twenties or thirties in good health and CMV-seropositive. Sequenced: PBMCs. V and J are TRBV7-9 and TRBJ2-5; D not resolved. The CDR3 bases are TGTGCCAGCAGCCATCAAGGAGAGACCCAGTACTTC. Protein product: CASSHQGETQYF.